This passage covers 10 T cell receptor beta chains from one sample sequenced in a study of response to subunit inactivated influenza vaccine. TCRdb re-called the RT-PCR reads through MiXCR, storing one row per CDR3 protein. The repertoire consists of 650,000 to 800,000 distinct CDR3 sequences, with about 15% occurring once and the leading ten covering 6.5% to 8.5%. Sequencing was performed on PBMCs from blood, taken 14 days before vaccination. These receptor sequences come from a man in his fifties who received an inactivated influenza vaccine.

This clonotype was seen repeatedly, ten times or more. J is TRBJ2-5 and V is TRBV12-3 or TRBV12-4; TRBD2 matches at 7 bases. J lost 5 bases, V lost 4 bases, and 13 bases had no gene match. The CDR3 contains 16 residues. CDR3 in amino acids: CASSSLGAGVWETQYF. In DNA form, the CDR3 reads TGTGCCAGCAGTTCCTTAGGTGCGGGAGTTTGGGAGACCCAGTACTTC.

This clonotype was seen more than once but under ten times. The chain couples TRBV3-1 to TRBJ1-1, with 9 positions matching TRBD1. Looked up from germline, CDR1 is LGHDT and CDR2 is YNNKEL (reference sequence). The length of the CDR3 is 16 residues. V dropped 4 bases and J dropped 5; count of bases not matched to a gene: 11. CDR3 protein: CASSPDRGVGNTEAFF. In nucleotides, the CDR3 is TGTGCCAGCAGCCCGGACAGGGGAGTCGGAAATACTGAAGCTTTCTTT.

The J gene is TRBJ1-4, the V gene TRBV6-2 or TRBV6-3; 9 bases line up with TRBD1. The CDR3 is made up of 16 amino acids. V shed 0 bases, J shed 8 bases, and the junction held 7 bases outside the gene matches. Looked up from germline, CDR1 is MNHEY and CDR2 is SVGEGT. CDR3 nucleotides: TGTGCCAGCAGTTACTCACCGGGACAGGGCATCGAAAAACTGTTTTTT. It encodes CASSYSPGQGIEKLFF.

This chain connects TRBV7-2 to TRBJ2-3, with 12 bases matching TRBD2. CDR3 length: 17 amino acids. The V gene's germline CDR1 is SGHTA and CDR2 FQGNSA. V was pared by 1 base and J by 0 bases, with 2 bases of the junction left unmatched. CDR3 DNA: TGTGCCAGCAGCTTAGTCGGGACTAGCGGGAGCACAGATACGCAGTATTTT. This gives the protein CASSLVGTSGSTDTQYF.

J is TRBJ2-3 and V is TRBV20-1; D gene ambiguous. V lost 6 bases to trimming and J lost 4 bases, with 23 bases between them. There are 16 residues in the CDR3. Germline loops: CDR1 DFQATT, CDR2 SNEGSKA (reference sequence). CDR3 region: CSAPFAPFNRPDTQYF. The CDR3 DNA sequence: TGCAGTGCCCCATTCGCACCATTTAACCGTCCAGATACGCAGTATTTT.

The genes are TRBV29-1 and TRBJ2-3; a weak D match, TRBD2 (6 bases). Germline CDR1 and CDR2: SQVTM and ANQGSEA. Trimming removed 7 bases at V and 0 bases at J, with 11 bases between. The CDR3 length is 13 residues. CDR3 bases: TGCAGCGCTGGCGGGGTTAGCACAGATACGCAGTATTTT. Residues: CSAGGVSTDTQYF.

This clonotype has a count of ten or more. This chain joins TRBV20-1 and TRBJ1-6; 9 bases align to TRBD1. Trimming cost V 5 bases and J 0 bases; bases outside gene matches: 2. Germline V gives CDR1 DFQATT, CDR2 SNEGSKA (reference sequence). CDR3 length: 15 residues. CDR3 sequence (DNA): TGCAGTGCTTCGGACAGGGGCTCCTATAATTCACCCCTCCACTTT. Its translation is CSASDRGSYNSPLHF.

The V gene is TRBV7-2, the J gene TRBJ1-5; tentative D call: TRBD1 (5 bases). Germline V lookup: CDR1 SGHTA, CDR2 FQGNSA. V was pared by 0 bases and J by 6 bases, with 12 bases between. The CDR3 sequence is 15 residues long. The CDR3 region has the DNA TGTGCCAGCAGCTTAGCTTTTGGGGGAAGTCAGCCCCAGCATTTT. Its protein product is CASSLAFGGSQPQHF.

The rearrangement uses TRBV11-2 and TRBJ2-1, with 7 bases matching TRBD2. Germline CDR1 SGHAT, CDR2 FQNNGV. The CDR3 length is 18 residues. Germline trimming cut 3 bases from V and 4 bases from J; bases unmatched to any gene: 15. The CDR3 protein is CASSFGPSGPTRYNEQFF. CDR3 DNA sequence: TGTGCCAGCAGCTTCGGGCCTAGCGGTCCTACTCGTTACAATGAGCAGTTCTTC.

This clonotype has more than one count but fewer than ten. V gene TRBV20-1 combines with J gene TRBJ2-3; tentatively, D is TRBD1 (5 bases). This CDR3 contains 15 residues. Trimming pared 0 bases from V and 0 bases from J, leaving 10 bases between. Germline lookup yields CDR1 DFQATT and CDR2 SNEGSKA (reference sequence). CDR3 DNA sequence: TGCAGTGCTAGAGATGGGGCAGAGAGCACAGATACGCAGTATTTT. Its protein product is CSARDGAESTDTQYF.